The 16 T cell receptor beta chains below all came from one sample that was sequenced in a study of stem cell transplantation in POMP-related autoinflammatory disease. Libraries were prepared by immunoSEQ multiplex PCR; TCRdb keeps only in-frame clonotypes and omits some of them. The repertoire holds over 60,000 clones, with roughly 88% as singletons. Sequencing was performed on CD4+ T cells from PBMCs, taken after stem cell transplantation. The source is a human patient with POMP-related autoinflammation and immune dysregulation (PRAID). The T cells may partly be graft donor cells.

J is TRBJ2-4 and V is TRBV13; tentative D call: TRBD2 (6 bases). Trimming took off 4 bases at V and 0 bases at J, with 13 bases between the two ends. The CDR3 sequence is 16 residues long. Germline values: CDR1 PRHDT, CDR2 FYEKMQ (reference sequence). CDR3 sequence reads: CASSSPSALAKNIQYF. The CDR3, as DNA: TGTGCCAGCAGCTCCCCTAGCGCGCTAGCCAAAAACATTCAGTACTTC. Looking up the rest from reference TRBV13 and TRBJ2-4 gives the full variable domain: AAGVIQSPRHLIKEKRETATLKCYPIPRHDTVYWYQQGPGQDPQFLISFYEKMQSDKGSIPDRFSAQQFSDYHSELNMSSLELGDSALYFCASSSPSALAKNIQYFGAGTRLSVL.

In this sample, this clone turned up once. This chain joins TRBV7-2 and TRBJ2-7; unclear D gene. Trimming took off 3 bases at V and 3 bases at J, with 9 bases between the two ends. The CDR3 length is 13 residues. Germline values: CDR1 SGHTA, CDR2 FQGNSA. The CDR3 here is CASSFPAFYEQYF. CDR3 DNA sequence: TGTGCCAGCAGCTTCCCCGCTTTCTACGAGCAGTACTTC.

The chain carries TRBV5-1 and TRBJ2-3; 7 bases align to TRBD1. From germline, CDR1 is SGHRS and CDR2 YFSETQ. J was trimmed by 6 bases and V by 1 base; bases with no gene match: 11. The CDR3 length is 16 residues. This CDR3 reads CASSLTGQGVWDTQYF. As DNA, the CDR3 is TGCGCCAGCAGCTTGACGGGGCAGGGGGTGTGGGATACGCAGTATTTT.

The rearrangement joins TRBV6-5 to TRBJ1-5, with 8 nucleotides matching TRBD1. The V gene end was trimmed by 7 bases and the J gene end by 4 bases; junction bases not matched to a gene: 9. The CDR3 length is 15 residues. Germline V gene data show CDR1 as MNHEY and CDR2 as SVGAGI. The CDR3 sequence: CASIARTGPNQPQHF. The DNA of the CDR3 is TGTGCCAGCATAGCAAGGACAGGGCCTAATCAGCCCCAGCATTTT.

The chain recombines TRBV5-1 with TRBJ2-3; D not certain. CDR1 and CDR2 (germline): SGHRS, YFSETQ. The germline V and J ends were trimmed by 2 bases and 5 bases, with 12 bases remaining between them. The CDR3 runs 14 residues. The CDR3 spells CASSFGSRLDTQYF. CDR3 bases: TGCGCCAGCAGCTTCGGTAGTCGGCTAGATACGCAGTATTTT.

This chain links TRBV7-8 with TRBJ2-1, with D unclear. Germline CDR1 reads SGHVS; CDR2 reads FQNEAQ. Trimming removed 0 bases from V and 5 bases from J, with 5 bases in between. This CDR3 spans 13 amino acids. The CDR3 DNA reads TGTGCCAGCAGCTTAGCTCAAAACAATGAGCAGTTCTTC. As protein: CASSLAQNNEQFF.

The chain employs TRBV4-1 and TRBJ1-6; no reliable D call. The CDR3 is 18 residues long. The V end was cut by 0 bases, the J end by 4 bases, with 16 bases between. Germline values: CDR1 MGHRA, CDR2 YSYEKL. The chain's CDR3 is CASSQEHRAVTYNSPLHF. CDR3 coding DNA: TGCGCCAGCAGCCAAGAGCACCGGGCGGTCACGTATAATTCACCCCTCCACTTT.

The rearrangement uses TRBV2 and TRBJ2-7; maybe TRBD1 (5 bases). The V end lost 3 bases, the J end lost 2 bases, and 11 bases lay between the germline ends. Germline V gene lookup returns CDR1 SNHLY and CDR2 FYNNEI. CDR3 length equals 14 residues. CDR3 region: CASSDRRAAYEQYF. The DNA for the CDR3 is TGTGCCAGCAGTGACCGCAGGGCGGCCTACGAGCAGTACTTC.

This sequence joins TRBV5-1 and TRBJ2-5; maybe TRBD2 (6 bases). Germline CDR1 reads SGHRS; CDR2 reads YFSETQ. This CDR3 has 14 residues. V lost 0 bases and J 5 bases, leaving 11 bases between the germline ends. The CDR3 DNA follows: TGCGCCAGCAGCTTGGCGGGGGTCCAGGAGACCCAGTACTTC. It specifies CASSLAGVQETQYF. The variable domain in full, with the rest retrieved from reference TRBV5-1 and TRBJ2-5, is KAGVTQTPRYLIKTRGQQVTLSCSPISGHRSVSWYQQTPGQGLQFLFEYFSETQRNKGNFPGRFSGRQFSNSRSEMNVSTLELGDSALYLCASSLAGVQETQYFGPGTRLLVL.

This rearrangement joins TRBV9 to TRBJ2-3; 8 nucleotides match TRBD2. Trimming removed 3 bases from V and 4 bases from J; junction bases left unmatched: 13. This CDR3 contains 17 residues. The germline V gene has CDR1 SGDLS and CDR2 YYNGEE. The CDR3 reads CASSERSGPRGADTQYF. The CDR3 DNA reads TGTGCCAGCAGCGAGCGATCCGGGCCGCGGGGGGCAGATACGCAGTATTTT.

The J gene is TRBJ2-3, the V gene TRBV5-1; 8 bases line up with TRBD2. CDR1 is SGHRS, CDR2 YFSETQ, per germline. The CDR3 sequence is 17 residues long. With 0 bases clipped from V and 9 bases from J, the junction kept 15 bases outside the gene matches. The CDR3 protein is CASSLDTSGLASGTQYF. CDR3 bases: TGCGCCAGCAGCTTGGACACTAGCGGTTTGGCCTCGGGCACGCAGTATTTT.

J is TRBJ2-1 and V is TRBV24-1; TRBD2 matches 8 bases. The germline gives CDR1 KGHDR, CDR2 SFDVKD. The CDR3 has 16 residues. The V segment lost 6 bases and the J segment 0 bases; nucleotides outside the gene matches: 6. The CDR3 sequence is CATSTSGANSYNEQFF. The CDR3 DNA is TGTGCCACCAGTACTAGCGGCGCAAACTCCTACAATGAGCAGTTCTTC.

This sequence joins TRBV12-3 or TRBV12-4 and TRBJ1-1; 7 bases align to TRBD1. The CDR3 spans 13 residues. V gave up 7 bases and J gave up 7 bases; unmatched junction bases: 9. CDR3: CASTTTGVGEAFF. The CDR3 nucleotides are TGTGCCAGCACCACAACAGGGGTTGGTGAAGCTTTCTTT.

The V call is TRBV3-1 (or the pseudogene TRBV3-2), the J call TRBJ2-2; maybe TRBD1 (6 bases). V lost 3 bases and J lost 2, with 16 bases in between. CDR1 and CDR2 from the germline V gene are LGHDT and YNNKEL (reference sequence). This CDR3 has 17 residues. CDR3 nucleotides: TGTGCCAGCAGCCACCCAGGGGATAGCAGTAACACCGGGGAGCTGTTTTTT. The encoded protein is CASSHPGDSSNTGELFF.

The table lists this clone with a count of one. This chain links TRBV7-2 with TRBJ2-1; D possibly corresponds to TRBD2 (6 bases). The CDR3 consists of 15 residues. The V gene's germline CDR1 is SGHTA and CDR2 FQGNSA. The germline V and J ends were trimmed by 1 base and 4 bases, with 11 bases remaining between them. CDR3 in amino acids: CASSLGRALYNEQFF. The CDR3 nucleotides read TGTGCCAGCAGCTTAGGGAGGGCCTTGTACAATGAGCAGTTCTTC.

This sequence joins TRBV5-4 and TRBJ1-4; no definite D call. Germline-derived CDR1 and CDR2 are SGHNT and YYREEE (reference sequence). The CDR3 has 12 amino acids. Trimming took off 1 base at V and 5 bases at J, with 3 bases between the two ends. CDR3 sequence: CASSLLNEKLFF. The CDR3 DNA reads as TGTGCCAGCAGCTTGCTAAATGAAAAACTGTTTTTT.